This entry lists 8 T cell receptor beta chains sequenced from one sample in a study of human T cells and chemical hapten exposure. TCRdb recomputed calls from the RACE reads with MiXCR, one row per CDR3 protein. The sample lists tens of thousands of distinct CDR3 sequences, 10% to 13% occurring once. Time point described: patch test 1, 2 weeks after DPC sensitization. Noted treatment: therapeutic diphenylcyclopropenone sensitization with weekly scalp DPC. Sequencing was performed on whole blood, taken in connection with sensitization to the hapten diphenylcyclopropenone (DPC). The receptors shown here come from a woman in her forties or fifties with alopecia areata. Some clones in this sample may be carry-over from other donors' samples.

The CDR3 DNA is TGCGCCAGCAGCGCGCCCGCCGGAACTGAAGCTTTCTTT. Translated, it gives CASSAPAGTEAFF. The V call is TRBV5-1, the J call TRBJ1-1; D is ambiguous. This CDR3 contains 13 residues. In germline, CDR1 is SGHRS, CDR2 YFSETQ. The germline V and J ends were trimmed by 4 bases and 5 bases, with 12 bases remaining between them.

In this sample, this clonotype turned up a few times. The chain couples TRBV29-1 to TRBJ2-2, with 7 bases aligning to TRBD2. After removal of 6 bases from V and 4 bases from J, the junction contained 5 bases not matched to a gene. CDR1 SQVTM and CDR2 ANQGSEA come from the germline V gene. The CDR3 contains 13 residues. The CDR3 spells CSVAPGGTGELFF. As DNA, the CDR3 is TGCAGCGTCGCACCGGGGGGCACCGGGGAGCTGTTTTTT.

This clonotype was found a few times. This CDR3 reads CASSRSDRANYGYTF. The CDR3 DNA is TGTGCCAGCAGCCGATCGGACAGAGCTAACTATGGCTACACCTTC. The chain couples TRBV3-1 to TRBJ1-2, with D perhaps TRBD1 (6 bases). The CDR3 has 15 amino acids. V was clipped by 4 bases and J by 0 bases, with 12 bases between them. Germline assignment: CDR1 LGHDT and CDR2 YNNKEL (reference sequence).

The chain joins TRBV30 to TRBJ1-2; D not resolved. The CDR3 extends over 13 amino acids. Germline lookup yields CDR1 GTSNPN and CDR2 SVGIG (reference sequence). V was shortened by 1 base and J by 2 bases, with 8 bases between the two germline ends. The CDR3 region is CAWSGKANYGYTF. The CDR3 coding sequence is TGTGCCTGGAGTGGAAAGGCCAACTATGGCTACACCTTC.

The chain joins TRBV5-1 to TRBJ2-7; 10 bases map to TRBD2. This CDR3 contains 16 residues. Trimming took 4 bases from V and 2 from J; bases not matched to a gene: 9. Looked up from germline, CDR1 is SGHRS and CDR2 is YFSETQ. Written as DNA, the CDR3 is TGCGCCAGCAGCGCGTTCCCGGGACTAGCGACCTACGAGCAGTACTTC. This translates into CASSAFPGLATYEQYF.

This clonotype was detected a few times. CDR3 DNA: TGCAGCGTTGCAGGGGCGGGAGATACGCAGTATTTT. The encoded protein is CSVAGAGDTQYF. V is TRBV29-1 and J is TRBJ2-3, with D possibly TRBD1 on 6 matching bases. From germline, CDR1 is SQVTM and CDR2 ANQGSEA. V lost 4 bases, J lost 5 bases, and 10 bases lay in between. CDR3 length: 12 amino acids.

The chain uses TRBV7-8 and TRBJ1-1; D is undetermined. The CDR3 contains 13 residues. The ends were cut back, 6 bases at V and 1 base at J, with 9 bases in the middle. Germline CDR1 reads SGHVS; CDR2 reads FQNEAQ. The CDR3 DNA sequence: TGTGCCAGCAGTGAACAGCCGAACACTGAAGCTTTCTTT. It encodes CASSEQPNTEAFF.

This clonotype came up many times. The chain joins TRBV12-3 or TRBV12-4 to TRBJ1-1; no clear D gene. The CDR3 loop spans 14 amino acids. V lost 4 bases to trimming and J lost 7 bases, with 16 bases between them. The chain's CDR3 is CASSSGLPRGEAFF. Here the CDR3 DNA reads TGTGCCAGCAGTTCCGGACTCCCGAGAGGTGAAGCTTTCTTT.